The 26 T cell receptor beta chains reported below all come from one sample, sequenced in a study of identical twins. One entry per CDR3 protein, called by TCRdb with MiXCR from the 5' RACE reads. Of a few hundred thousand distinct CDR3 sequences in the sample, 8% to 9% were seen once. Another study also made use of these data, one on yellow fever vaccine responses in identical twins.

What was sequenced was memory (CD45RO+) T cells sorted from blood. The receptors were gathered from a woman aged 18-29 years in good health.

In its sample, this clonotype was seen many times. The rearrangement links TRBV14 to TRBJ2-1, with TRBD2 matching 8 bases. V lost 4 bases, J lost 6 bases, and 8 bases stayed unmatched. Per germline, CDR1 SGHDN and CDR2 FVKESK. The CDR3 runs 15 residues. The CDR3 loop is CASSRSRGGLNEQFF. The CDR3 DNA follows: TGTGCCAGCAGCCGTAGCCGGGGGGGCCTCAATGAGCAGTTCTTC.

This clonotype was observed at least ten times. The genes are TRBV18 and TRBJ1-4; 11 bases line up with TRBD1. V lost 3 bases and J lost 5; bases outside the gene matches: 2. Germline CDR1 reads KGHSH; CDR2 reads LQKENI. The CDR3 contains 15 residues. The CDR3 region is CASSPGQGANEKLFF. The CDR3 DNA reads TGTGCCAGCTCACCCGGACAGGGGGCAAATGAAAAACTGTTTTTT.

Concerning this clonotype itself: One end of the junction varies from germline; a read error may be responsible. This chain joins TRBV20-1 and TRBJ2-7, with TRBD1 identical over 8 bases. The CDR3 has 14 amino acids. CDR1 and CDR2 from the germline V gene are DFQATT and SNEGSKA (reference sequence). This chain's CDR3 is CSARKEGTGTEQYF. Written as DNA, the CDR3 is TGCAGCGCTAGGAAAGAAGGGACAGGCACTGAGCAGTACTTC.

V is TRBV9 and J is TRBJ2-1; possible D gene TRBD2, 6 bases. The germline V gene encodes CDR1 SGDLS and CDR2 YYNGEE. V gave up 1 base and J gave up 15 bases, with 23 bases separating them. The CDR3 runs to 15 residues. The DNA of the CDR3 is TGTGCCAGCAGCGTACCCTTGGCGGAGGCGCTAGCGACGTTCTTC. It specifies CASSVPLAEALATFF.

In this sample, this clonotype turned up a few times. The chain has TRBV4-1 and TRBJ2-1; tentatively, D is TRBD1 (6 bases). Trimming cost V 3 bases and J 6 bases, with 12 bases left between them. The CDR3 totals 14 residues. The germline gives CDR1 MGHRA, CDR2 YSYEKL. DNA for the CDR3: TGCGCCAGCAGCCACCCGTCGACAGGCAATGAGCAGTTCTTC. It specifies CASSHPSTGNEQFF.

This clonotype was counted many times. V usage is TRBV5-1 and J usage is TRBJ1-5; 9 bases align to TRBD1. The CDR3 runs 18 residues. Trimming removed 4 bases from V and 0 bases from J; junction bases left unmatched: 11. Germline CDR1 is SGHRS and CDR2 is YFSETQ. CDR3 nucleotides: TGCGCCAGCAGCCCCGGACCGGGACAGGGTTATAGCAATCAGCCCCAGCATTTT. As protein: CASSPGPGQGYSNQPQHF.

The V call is TRBV28, the J call TRBJ2-1; D is perhaps TRBD1 (5 bases). CDR1 and CDR2 (germline): MDHEN, SYDVKM. CDR3 length: 15 residues. V was shortened by 2 bases and J by 0 bases, with 8 bases between the two germline ends. CDR3: CASSLQGLSYNEQFF. In DNA, the CDR3 is TGTGCCAGCAGTTTACAGGGTCTCTCCTACAATGAGCAGTTCTTC.

This clonotype qualifies as medium-sized. The chain combines TRBV5-1 with TRBJ1-1; the D is unclear. V was trimmed by 0 bases and J by 4 bases, leaving 13 bases between them. CDR3 length equals 15 residues. CDR1 is SGHRS and CDR2 is YFSETQ in the germline V gene. As DNA, the CDR3 is TGCGCCAGCAGCTTGGACACCGCGGTGGCCACTGAAGCTTTCTTT. It is translated as CASSLDTAVATEAFF.

This clonotype was counted at least ten times. The chain joins TRBV4-2 to TRBJ1-1, with a tentative D call TRBD1 (6 bases). The germline V gene has CDR1 LGHNA and CDR2 YNFKEQ. CDR3 length equals 15 residues. V shed 4 bases and J shed 3 bases, with 15 bases lying between them. The CDR3 loop is CASSRTGIGDTEAFF. Written as DNA, the CDR3 is TGTGCCAGCAGCCGAACAGGGATTGGGGACACTGAAGCTTTCTTT.

There are a few counts of this clonotype. This chain connects TRBV5-1 to TRBJ2-6; 8 nucleotides line up with TRBD1. V lost 2 bases and J lost 6; bases outside the gene matches: 13. The CDR3 runs 18 residues. CDR1 and CDR2 from the germline V gene are SGHRS and YFSETQ. The CDR3: CASSFVTGEGLEANVLTF. The CDR3 nucleotides read TGCGCCAGCAGCTTCGTGACAGGGGAAGGCTTGGAGGCCAACGTCCTGACTTTC.

This rearrangement joins TRBV5-1 to TRBJ2-1, with 9 bases that match TRBD2. V dropped 2 bases and J dropped 9; count of bases not matched to a gene: 12. The germline gives CDR1 SGHRS, CDR2 YFSETQ. This CDR3 has 16 amino acids. Written as DNA, the CDR3 is TGCGCCAGCAGCTTTAATAGCGGGAGCAGTCGGGGTGAGCAGTTCTTC. It translates to CASSFNSGSSRGEQFF.

The genes are TRBV28 and TRBJ2-7; D possibly uses TRBD1 or TRBD2 (6 bases each). The CDR3 is 13 amino acids. The germline V gene has CDR1 MDHEN and CDR2 SYDVKM. V was clipped by 5 bases and J by 4 bases, with 12 bases between them. CDR3 in amino acids: CASSEAGQYEQYF. The DNA of the CDR3 is TGTGCCAGCAGTGAGGCGGGACAATACGAGCAGTACTTC.

The V and J genes are TRBV12-3 or TRBV12-4 and TRBJ2-7, with 12 bases identical to TRBD2. The CDR3 has 18 residues. V was clipped by 4 bases and J by 1 base; unmatched bases: 11. The CDR3 coding sequence is TGTGCCAGCAGTTCGGGCGGACTAGCGGGAAGGCTGTCCTACGAGCAGTACTTC. Translated: CASSSGGLAGRLSYEQYF.

The CDR3 DNA is TGCGCCAGCAGCCCTAGCGGGAGAGGGTCACCCGAGCAGTACTTC. Translating gives CASSPSGRGSPEQYF. V is TRBV4-1 and J is TRBJ2-7; TRBD2 matches at 10 bases. This CDR3 region has 15 residues. The germline CDR1 and CDR2 sequences are MGHRA and YSYEKL. Trimming cost V 4 bases and J 6 bases; bases outside gene matches: 9.

This clonotype was seen at least ten times. This sequence joins TRBV5-1 and TRBJ1-2; no definite D call. This CDR3 contains 14 residues. CDR1 is SGHRS and CDR2 is YFSETQ in the germline V gene. Trimming left V 4 bases short and J 3 bases short, with 13 bases between. The CDR3 nucleotides are TGCGCCAGCAGCCCCGGGGTAGCGGACTATGGCTACACCTTC. This sequence encodes CASSPGVADYGYTF.

This clonotype was observed at least ten times. The V call is TRBV9, the J call TRBJ2-7; 9 nucleotides match TRBD1. Trimming at V came to 0 bases and at J to 6 bases, leaving 10 bases not matched to a gene. Germline V gives CDR1 SGDLS, CDR2 YYNGEE. This CDR3 region has 16 residues. The CDR3 region is CASSVGGAQGAIEQYF. The CDR3 nucleotides read TGTGCCAGCAGCGTAGGAGGGGCACAGGGGGCGATCGAGCAGTACTTC.

This clonotype has ten or more counts. The V call is TRBV5-1, the J call TRBJ1-4; 7 bases map to TRBD1. The germline CDR1 and CDR2 sequences are SGHRS and YFSETQ. The CDR3 is made up of 17 amino acids. The V gene end was trimmed by 0 bases and the J gene end by 4 bases; junction bases not matched to a gene: 9. CDR3 loop: CASSLAKGGAGNEKLFF. The DNA of the CDR3 is TGCGCCAGCAGCTTGGCCAAAGGGGGCGCCGGTAATGAAAAACTGTTTTTT.

V is TRBV10-3 and J is TRBJ1-2; possible D gene TRBD1, 5 bases. The CDR3 runs 15 residues. The germline V and J ends were trimmed by 0 bases and 6 bases, with 14 bases remaining between them. CDR1 is ENHRY, CDR2 SYGVKD, per germline. CDR3 residues: CAISESYGGLDGYTF. The CDR3 DNA reads TGTGCCATCAGTGAGTCTTATGGGGGACTCGATGGCTACACCTTC.

This clonotype has a count of ten or more. The chain joins TRBV4-1 to TRBJ2-7; D ambiguous. The germline V gene encodes CDR1 MGHRA and CDR2 YSYEKL. The CDR3 totals 15 residues. The V end lost 1 base, the J end lost 4 bases, and 14 bases lay between the germline ends. CDR3 nucleotide sequence: TGCGCCAGCAGCCAAGCACCAGATCCCAGGTACGAGCAGTACTTC. Translated, it gives CASSQAPDPRYEQYF.

This clonotype was detected ten times or more. In DNA form, the CDR3 reads TGCGCCAGCAGCTCCGGACAGGCAAACCTGAACACTGAAGCTTTCTTT. This gives the protein CASSSGQANLNTEAFF. This chain uses TRBV5-1 with TRBJ1-1; 7 bases are shared with TRBD1. V was clipped by 3 bases and J by 0 bases; unmatched bases: 8. From germline, CDR1 is SGHRS and CDR2 YFSETQ. This CDR3 has 16 residues.

This clonotype was observed at least ten times. The CDR3 nucleotides are TGTGCCAGCAGCCCCCAATTCGGACGGACCTACGAGCAGTACTTC. Amino acid sequence: CASSPQFGRTYEQYF. J is TRBJ2-7 and V is TRBV14; D ambiguous. This CDR3 comprises 15 residues. Germline-derived CDR1 and CDR2 are SGHDN and FVKESK. Deletions cut 4 bases from V and 2 bases from J, with 15 bases between.

This clonotype has ten or more counts. CDR3 in amino acids: CASSLESGHEQYF. The CDR3, as DNA: TGTGCCAGCAGCTTAGAGTCAGGACACGAGCAGTACTTC. The chain uses TRBV7-9 and TRBJ2-7; D is undetermined. The CDR3 spans 13 residues. Between the trimmed V and J ends, which lost 1 base and 5 bases, there was a span of 9 bases. Germline loops: CDR1 SEHNR, CDR2 FQNEAQ (reference sequence). Full variable domain (missing parts from reference TRBV7-9 and TRBJ2-7): DTGVSQNPRHKITKRGQNVTFRCDPISEHNRLYWYRQTLGQGPEFLTYFQNEAQLEKSRLLSDRFSAERPKGSFSTLEIQRTEQGDSAMYLCASSLESGHEQYFGPGTRLTVT.

This clonotype has more than one count but fewer than ten. The chain joins TRBV20-1 to TRBJ2-1; 8 positions match TRBD2. The CDR3 extends over 15 amino acids. Per germline, CDR1 DFQATT and CDR2 SNEGSKA (reference sequence). With V trimmed by 5 bases and J by 4 bases, 10 bases remained unmatched. The chain's CDR3 is CSASGGTRVYNEQFF. In DNA, the CDR3 is TGCAGTGCTTCAGGTGGGACTAGGGTATACAATGAGCAGTTCTTC.

This clonotype was found many times. This rearrangement joins TRBV10-3 to TRBJ2-1; D may be TRBD2 (6 bases). CDR3 size: 13 residues. Per germline, CDR1 ENHRY and CDR2 SYGVKD. Trimming stripped 4 bases from V and 10 bases from J, with 14 bases between. CDR3 region: CAISVVVRDEQFF. For the CDR3, the DNA is TGTGCCATCAGTGTCGTGGTGCGGGACGAGCAGTTCTTC.

This clonotype was picked up many times. The chain has TRBV11-2 and TRBJ2-1; 8 bases match TRBD2. Germline CDR1 reads SGHAT; CDR2 reads FQNNGV. The CDR3 is 12 residues long. J gave up 9 bases and V 6 bases, and 4 bases lay outside the gene matches. The chain's CDR3 is CASRTGGIEQFF. The CDR3 nucleotides are TGTGCCAGCAGGACGGGAGGGATTGAGCAGTTCTTC.

This clonotype was seen repeatedly, ten times or more. V is TRBV6-4 and J is TRBJ2-2; no firm D call. The CDR3 consists of 15 residues. V was cut by 0 bases and J by 2 bases, with 7 bases left in between. CDR1 MRHNA and CDR2 SNTAGT come from the germline V gene. The CDR3: CASSDSAFNTGELFF. CDR3 DNA: TGTGCCAGCAGTGACTCGGCCTTTAACACCGGGGAGCTGTTTTTT.